This T cell receptor beta chain emerged from a study of T cell responses to AZD1222 COVID-19 vaccine. Broader study findings: No repertoire was sampled before or during the peak T cell response, only after it.

Pooling was applied to second doses at about 4 or about 12 weeks. Looked up from germline, CDR1 is SGDLS and CDR2 is YYNGEE. CDR3 length: 14 residues. V lost 3 bases, J lost 6 bases, and 16 bases lay in between. Sequencing was performed with immunoSEQ multiplex PCR; in TCRdb, only in-frame clones are kept and a portion is missing. The data show fewer than 110,000 clones, 75% to 95% seen once. About this clone: No antigen is known for it.

The TCR originated in an adult who received the AZD1222 COVID-19 vaccine. Sequences were derived from peripheral blood, sampled 28 days after the second AZD1222 dose. This chain links TRBV9 with TRBJ2-7, with D perhaps being TRBD1 or TRBD2 (5 bases each). The CDR3 region is CASSAGTVLGEQYF. The CDR3 DNA sequence: TGTGCCAGCAGCGCCGGGACCGTCCTGGGCGAGCAGTACTTC.